This TCR beta chain was recorded in a study of T cells after yellow fever vaccination. Germline lookup yields CDR1 DFQATT and CDR2 SNEGSKA (reference sequence). The CDR3 sequence is 14 residues long. Trimming cost V 0 bases and J 2 bases, with 10 bases left between them. This clonotype was seen a few times. Its cognate antigen is unknown. Production of TCR cDNA was by 5'RACE template switching, which also added a universal primer site and UMIs. A single record per CDR3 protein comes from TCRdb applying MiXCR to the 5' RACE reads. The table shows about 340,000 distinct CDR3 sequences, with around an eighth occurring only once. General study points: The booster response re-showed most primary clones: around 96% CD4, 88% CD8. Peaking faster, on day 5 versus 15, the secondary response was nonetheless weaker.

The input for sequencing was CD4+ T cells sorted from PBMCs, taken 15 days after the yellow fever booster vaccination. The rearrangement uses TRBV20-1 and TRBJ2-5; TRBD1 or TRBD2 may be the D gene (5 bases each). This TCR derives from a man aged 18-30 years who received the YFV17D yellow fever vaccine. The CDR3 loop is CSARDRREQETQYF. The CDR3 DNA follows: TGCAGTGCTAGAGATCGCAGGGAGCAAGAGACCCAGTACTTC.